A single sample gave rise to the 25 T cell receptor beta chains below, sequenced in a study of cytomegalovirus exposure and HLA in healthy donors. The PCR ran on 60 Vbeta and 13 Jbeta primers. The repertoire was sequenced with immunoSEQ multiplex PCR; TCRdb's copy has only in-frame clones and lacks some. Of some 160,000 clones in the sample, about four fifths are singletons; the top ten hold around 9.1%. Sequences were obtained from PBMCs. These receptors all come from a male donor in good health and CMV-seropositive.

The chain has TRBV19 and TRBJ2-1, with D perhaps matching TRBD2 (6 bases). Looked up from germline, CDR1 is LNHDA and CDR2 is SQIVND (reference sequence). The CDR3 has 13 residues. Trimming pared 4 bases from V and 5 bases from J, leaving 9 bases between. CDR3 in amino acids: CASSTLAHNEQFF. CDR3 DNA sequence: TGTGCCAGTAGTACTCTAGCGCACAATGAGCAGTTCTTC.

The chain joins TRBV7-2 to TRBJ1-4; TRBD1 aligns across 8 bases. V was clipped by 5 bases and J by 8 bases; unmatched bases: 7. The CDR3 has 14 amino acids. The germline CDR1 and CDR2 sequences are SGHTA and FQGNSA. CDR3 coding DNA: TGTGCCAGCAGCCGAGACAGGGGAGTCGAAAAACTGTTTTTT. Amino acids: CASSRDRGVEKLFF.

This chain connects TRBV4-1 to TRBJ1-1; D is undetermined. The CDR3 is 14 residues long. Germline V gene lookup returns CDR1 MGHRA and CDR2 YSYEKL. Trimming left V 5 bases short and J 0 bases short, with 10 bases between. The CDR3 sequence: CASSVDSMNTEAFF. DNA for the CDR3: TGCGCCAGCAGCGTCGATAGCATGAACACTGAAGCTTTCTTT.

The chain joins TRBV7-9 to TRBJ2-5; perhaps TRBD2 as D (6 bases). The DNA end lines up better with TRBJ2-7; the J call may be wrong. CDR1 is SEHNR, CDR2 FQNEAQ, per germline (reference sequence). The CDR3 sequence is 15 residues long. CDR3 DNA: TGTGCCAGCAGCCCCGGAGGGTGGGAATCCTACGAGCAGTACTTC. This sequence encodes CASSPGGWESYEQYF.

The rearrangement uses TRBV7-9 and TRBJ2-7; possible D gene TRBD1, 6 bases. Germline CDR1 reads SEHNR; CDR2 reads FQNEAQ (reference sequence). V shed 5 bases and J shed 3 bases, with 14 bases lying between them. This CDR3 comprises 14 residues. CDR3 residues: CASSSAGTNYEQYF. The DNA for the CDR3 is TGTGCCAGCAGCAGTGCCGGGACAAACTACGAGCAGTACTTC.

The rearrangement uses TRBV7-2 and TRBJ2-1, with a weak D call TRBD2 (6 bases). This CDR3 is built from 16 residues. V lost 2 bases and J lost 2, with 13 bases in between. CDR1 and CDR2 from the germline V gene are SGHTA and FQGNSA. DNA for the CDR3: TGTGCCAGCAGCTTACCGCCCAGCGGGCCCTACAATGAGCAGTTCTTC. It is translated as CASSLPPSGPYNEQFF.

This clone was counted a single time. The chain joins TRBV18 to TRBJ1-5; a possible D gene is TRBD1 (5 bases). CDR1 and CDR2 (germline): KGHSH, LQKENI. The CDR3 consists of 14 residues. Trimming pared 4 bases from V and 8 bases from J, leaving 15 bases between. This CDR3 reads CASSLLSGKEPQHF. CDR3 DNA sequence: TGTGCCAGCTCACTACTGTCAGGGAAGGAGCCCCAGCATTTT.

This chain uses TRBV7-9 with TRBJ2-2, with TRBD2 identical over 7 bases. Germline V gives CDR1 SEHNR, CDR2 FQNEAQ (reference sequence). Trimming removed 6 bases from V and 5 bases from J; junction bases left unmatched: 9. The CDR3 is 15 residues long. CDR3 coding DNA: TGTGCCAGCAGGTTTAACGGGAGGTATACCGGGGAGCTGTTTTTT. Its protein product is CASRFNGRYTGELFF.

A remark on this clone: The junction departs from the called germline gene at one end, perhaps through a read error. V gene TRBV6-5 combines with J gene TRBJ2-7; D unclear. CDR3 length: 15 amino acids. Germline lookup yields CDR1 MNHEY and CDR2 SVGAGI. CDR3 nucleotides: TGTGCCAGCAGTTACTCACGGGTAAGCTCCTACGGGCAGTACTTC. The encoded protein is CASSYSRVSSYGQYF.

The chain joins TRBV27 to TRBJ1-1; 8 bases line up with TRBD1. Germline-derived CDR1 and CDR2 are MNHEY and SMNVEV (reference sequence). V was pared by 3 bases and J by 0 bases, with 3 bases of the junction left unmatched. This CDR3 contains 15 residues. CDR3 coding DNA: TGTGCCAGCAGTTTGACAGGGGTAATGAACACTGAAGCTTTCTTT. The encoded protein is CASSLTGVMNTEAFF.

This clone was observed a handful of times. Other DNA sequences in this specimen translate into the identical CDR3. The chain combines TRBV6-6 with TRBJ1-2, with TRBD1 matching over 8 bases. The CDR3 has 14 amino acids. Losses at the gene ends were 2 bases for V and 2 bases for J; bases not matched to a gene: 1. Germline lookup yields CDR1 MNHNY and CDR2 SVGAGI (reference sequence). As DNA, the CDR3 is TGTGCCAGCAGTTACCCAGGGGGCAACTATGGCTACACCTTC. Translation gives CASSYPGGNYGYTF.

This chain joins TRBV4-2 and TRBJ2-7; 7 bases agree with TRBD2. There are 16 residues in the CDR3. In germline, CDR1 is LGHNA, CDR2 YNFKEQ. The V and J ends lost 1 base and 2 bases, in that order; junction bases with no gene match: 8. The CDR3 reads CASSQVLAGEPYEQYF. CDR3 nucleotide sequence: TGTGCCAGCAGCCAAGTGTTGGCGGGAGAGCCCTACGAGCAGTACTTC.

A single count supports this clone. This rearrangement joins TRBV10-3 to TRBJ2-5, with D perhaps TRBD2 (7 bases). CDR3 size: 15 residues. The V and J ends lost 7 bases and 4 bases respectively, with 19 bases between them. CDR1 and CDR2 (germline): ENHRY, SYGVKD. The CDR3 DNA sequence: TGTGCCATCAAGGGGGGAGGGATAGGGAGAGAGACCCAGTACTTC. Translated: CAIKGGGIGRETQYF.

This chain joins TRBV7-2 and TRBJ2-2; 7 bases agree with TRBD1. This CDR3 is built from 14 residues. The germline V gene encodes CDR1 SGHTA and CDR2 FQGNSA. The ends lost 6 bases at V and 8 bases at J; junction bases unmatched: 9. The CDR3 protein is CASRLDRVGGELFF. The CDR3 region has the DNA TGTGCCAGCAGACTCGACAGGGTTGGGGGGGAGCTGTTTTTT.

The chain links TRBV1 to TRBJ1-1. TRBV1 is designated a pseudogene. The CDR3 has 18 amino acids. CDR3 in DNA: TGCACCAGCAGCCAAGGGGAAGGACTCCCTGGTTCGGGCACTGAAGCTTTCTTT. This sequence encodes CTSSQGEGLPGSGTEAFF.

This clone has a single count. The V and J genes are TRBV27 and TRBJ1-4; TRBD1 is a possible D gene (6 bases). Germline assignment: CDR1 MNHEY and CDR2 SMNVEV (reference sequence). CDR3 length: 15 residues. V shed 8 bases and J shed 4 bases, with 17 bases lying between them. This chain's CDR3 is CASARIGQNNEKLFF. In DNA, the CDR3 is TGTGCCAGCGCCCGGATCGGACAGAATAATGAAAAACTGTTTTTT.

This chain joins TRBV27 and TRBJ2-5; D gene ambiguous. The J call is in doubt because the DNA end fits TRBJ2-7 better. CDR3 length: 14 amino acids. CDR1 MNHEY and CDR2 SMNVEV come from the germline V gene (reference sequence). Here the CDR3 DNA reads TGTGCCAGCAGTTTATTCGGTCCTTCCTACGAGCAGTACTTC. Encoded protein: CASSLFGPSYEQYF.

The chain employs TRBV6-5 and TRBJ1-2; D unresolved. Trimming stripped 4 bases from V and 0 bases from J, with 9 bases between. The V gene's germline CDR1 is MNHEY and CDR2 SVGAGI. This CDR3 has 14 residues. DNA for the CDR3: TGTGCCAGCAGTTCCGCCTTAGCTAACTATGGCTACACCTTC. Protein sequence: CASSSALANYGYTF.

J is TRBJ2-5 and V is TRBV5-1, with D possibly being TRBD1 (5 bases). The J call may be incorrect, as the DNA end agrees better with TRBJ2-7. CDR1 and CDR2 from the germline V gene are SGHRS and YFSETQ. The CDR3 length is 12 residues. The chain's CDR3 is CASSDSTYEQYF. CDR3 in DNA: TGCGCCAGCAGCGACAGCACCTACGAGCAGTACTTC.

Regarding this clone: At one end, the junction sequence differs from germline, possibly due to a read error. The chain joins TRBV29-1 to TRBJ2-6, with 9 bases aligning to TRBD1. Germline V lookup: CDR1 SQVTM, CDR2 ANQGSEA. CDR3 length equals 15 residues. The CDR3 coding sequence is TGCAGCGTTGGAGGACAGGGGACCGGGGCCAACGGCCTGACTTTC. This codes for CSVGGQGTGANGLTF.

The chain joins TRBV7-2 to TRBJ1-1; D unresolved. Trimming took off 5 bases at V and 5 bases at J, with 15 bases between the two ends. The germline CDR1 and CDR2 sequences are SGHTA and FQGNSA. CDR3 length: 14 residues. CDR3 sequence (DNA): TGTGCCAGCAGCGTACACGGGGTAGGAACTGAAGCTTTCTTT. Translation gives CASSVHGVGTEAFF.

The CDR3 DNA is TGTGCCAGCAGCTTATGGGGGCGCGAGCAGTACTTC. It encodes CASSLWGREQYF. The chain joins TRBV11-2 to TRBJ2-7; the D gene is possibly TRBD1 (6 bases). The CDR3 runs 12 residues. The germline V gene encodes CDR1 SGHAT and CDR2 FQNNGV. Trimming stripped 2 bases from V and 6 bases from J, with 8 bases between. Supplemented by reference TRBV11-2 and TRBJ2-7, the full variable domain reads EAGVAQSPRYKIIEKRQSVAFWCNPISGHATLYWYQQILGQGPKLLIQFQNNGVVDDSQLPKDRFSAERLKGVDSTLKIQPAKLEDSAVYLCASSLWGREQYFGPGTRLTVT.

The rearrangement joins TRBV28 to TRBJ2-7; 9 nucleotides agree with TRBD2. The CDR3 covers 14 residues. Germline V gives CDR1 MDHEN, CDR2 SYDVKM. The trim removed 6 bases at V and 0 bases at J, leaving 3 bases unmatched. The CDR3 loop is CASRHSGSSYEQYF. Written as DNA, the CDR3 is TGTGCCAGCAGACATAGCGGGAGCTCCTACGAGCAGTACTTC.

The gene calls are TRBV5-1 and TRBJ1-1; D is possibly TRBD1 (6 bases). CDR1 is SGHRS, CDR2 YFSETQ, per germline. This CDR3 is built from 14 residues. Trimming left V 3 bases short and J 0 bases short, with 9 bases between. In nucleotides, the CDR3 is TGCGCCAGCAGCTGGGGGGGCATGAACACTGAAGCTTTCTTT. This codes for CASSWGGMNTEAFF.

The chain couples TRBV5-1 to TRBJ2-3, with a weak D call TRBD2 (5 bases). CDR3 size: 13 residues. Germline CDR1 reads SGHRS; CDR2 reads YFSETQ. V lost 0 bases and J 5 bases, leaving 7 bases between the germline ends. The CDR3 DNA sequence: TGCGCCAGCAGCTTGGACGGGGTAGATACGCAGTATTTT. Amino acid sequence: CASSLDGVDTQYF.